This T cell receptor (beta chain) comes out of a study of T cell responses to AZD1222 COVID-19 vaccine. General study points: The donor cohort was predominantly white British with a female majority, and clonal diversity may have been underestimated. Researchers took repertoire samples only after the peak T cell response had come. Of the AZD1222 recipients, only 6 or 7 were seropositive at baseline.

On this clone itself: Its antigen is as yet unknown.

Clones were read by immunoSEQ multiplex PCR, and TCRdb kept only the in-frame ones, dropping some. The top ten clones hold approximately 6.3% of a sample with approximately 64,000 clones, around 90% of them seen once. Germline assignment: CDR1 MDHEN and CDR2 SYDVKM. The CDR3 runs to 15 residues. With V trimmed by 2 bases and J by 2 bases, 2 bases remained unmatched. The clonotype originates from an adult who received the MenACWY meningococcal vaccine as a control. The V and J genes are TRBV28 and TRBJ2-3; 9 nucleotides match TRBD1. Here the sequenced sample was peripheral blood, taken 28 days after the second dose of the MenACWY control vaccine. CDR3 in amino acids: CASSLRDRDTDTQYF. In nucleotides, the CDR3 is TGTGCCAGCAGTTTAAGGGACAGGGACACAGATACGCAGTATTTT.